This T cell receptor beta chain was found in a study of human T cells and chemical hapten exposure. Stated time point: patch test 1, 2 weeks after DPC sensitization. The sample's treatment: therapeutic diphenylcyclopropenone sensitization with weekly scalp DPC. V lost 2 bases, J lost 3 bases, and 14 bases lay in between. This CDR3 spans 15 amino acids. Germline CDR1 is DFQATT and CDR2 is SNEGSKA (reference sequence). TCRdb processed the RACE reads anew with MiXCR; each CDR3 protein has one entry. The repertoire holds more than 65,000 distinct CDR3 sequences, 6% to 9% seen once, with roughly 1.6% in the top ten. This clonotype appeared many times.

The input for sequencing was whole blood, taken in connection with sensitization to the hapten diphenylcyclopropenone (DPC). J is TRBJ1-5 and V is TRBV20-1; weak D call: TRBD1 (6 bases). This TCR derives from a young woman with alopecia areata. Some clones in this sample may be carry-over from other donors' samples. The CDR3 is CSARPLTGANQPQHF. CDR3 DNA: TGCAGTGCTAGACCGCTGACAGGTGCCAATCAGCCCCAGCATTTT.